This T cell receptor beta chain came from a study of cytomegalovirus exposure and HLA in healthy donors. Study context: In a later analysis, the 120 or so validation repertoires were reported to have used the same platform as the roughly 700 first-cohort repertoires.

Germline CDR1 reads SEHNR; CDR2 reads FQNEAQ (reference sequence). This CDR3 region has 16 residues. The V gene lost 5 bases and the J gene lost 2 bases, with 18 bases spanning the gap. Sequencing was performed with immunoSEQ multiplex PCR; in TCRdb, only in-frame clones are kept and a portion is missing. Here the sample spans some 130,000 clones, just under 85% being singletons. This TCR was sampled from a man aged 25-45 years in good health and CMV-seropositive. Sequenced: PBMCs. The chain recombines TRBV7-9 with TRBJ2-5; possible D gene TRBD1, 6 bases. CDR3 DNA: TGTGCCAGCAGCCTATTACTCAGGGGTTGGCAAGAGACCCAGTACTTC. This encodes CASSLLLRGWQETQYF.